A selection of T cell receptor beta chains follows, all from one sample in a study of blood T cell repertoires in COVID-19. TCRdb keeps only in-frame clones here, not all; method: immunoSEQ multiplex PCR. The sample includes roughly 200,000 clones, around 80% of them seen just once. Sample: peripheral blood. All receptors derive from a woman aged 80 or over with COVID-19, enrolled during active disease. CDR3s include the opening cysteine and the closing phenylalanine or tryptophan. D genes are given only for firm matches. Only some rows state a clone size, as once, few, many or a class for expanded clones.

j_call v_call clone_size d_call cdr3_nt cdr3_aa
TRBJ1-2 TRBV4-1 . . TGCGCCAGCAGCCAAGCAAGGGGTAGTAACTATGGCTACACCTTC CASSQARGSNYGYTF
TRBJ2-7 TRBV2 . . TGTGCCAGCAGGCTACAGCCCTCGGAGCAGTACTTC CASRLQPSEQYF
TRBJ2-7 TRBV5-5 once TRBD1 TGTGCCAGCAGCCCCGGGACAGGGAATTACGAGCAGTACTTC CASSPGTGNYEQYF
TRBJ1-1 TRBV29-1 . TRBD1 TGCAGCGTTAGTGACAGGGGAGTCACTGAAGCTTTCTTT CSVSDRGVTEAFF
TRBJ2-5 TRBV5-1 . TRBD2 TGCGCCAGCAGCTTGGCGGTGGGAGGGCCCTCCCAAGAGACCCAGTACTTC CASSLAVGGPSQETQYF
TRBJ2-3 TRBV5-1 . TRBD1 TGCGCCAGCAGCTCCTTTACCGGGACAGGCACAGATACGCAGTATTTT CASSSFTGTGTDTQYF
TRBJ1-6 TRBV24-1 once TRBD1 TGTGCCACCAGTTCCTCCGGGACAGATAATTCACCCCTCCACTTT CATSSSGTDNSPLHF
TRBJ2-3 TRBV5-6 . . TGTGCCAGCAGCTTGAACCTGATTAGTCGCACAGATACGCAGTATTTT CASSLNLISRTDTQYF
TRBJ2-2 TRBV5-8 . TRBD2 TGTGCCAGATGGGGGCTAGCGGGAAGCACCGGGGAGCTGTTTTTT CARWGLAGSTGELFF
TRBJ1-2 TRBV18 . . TGTGCCAGCTCGTTGGGAGACTATGGCTACACCTTC CASSLGDYGYTF
TRBJ2-1 TRBV2 . TRBD1 TGTGCCAGCAGTGGGGACAGGGGGCCCCTTGAGCAGTTCTTC CASSGDRGPLEQFF